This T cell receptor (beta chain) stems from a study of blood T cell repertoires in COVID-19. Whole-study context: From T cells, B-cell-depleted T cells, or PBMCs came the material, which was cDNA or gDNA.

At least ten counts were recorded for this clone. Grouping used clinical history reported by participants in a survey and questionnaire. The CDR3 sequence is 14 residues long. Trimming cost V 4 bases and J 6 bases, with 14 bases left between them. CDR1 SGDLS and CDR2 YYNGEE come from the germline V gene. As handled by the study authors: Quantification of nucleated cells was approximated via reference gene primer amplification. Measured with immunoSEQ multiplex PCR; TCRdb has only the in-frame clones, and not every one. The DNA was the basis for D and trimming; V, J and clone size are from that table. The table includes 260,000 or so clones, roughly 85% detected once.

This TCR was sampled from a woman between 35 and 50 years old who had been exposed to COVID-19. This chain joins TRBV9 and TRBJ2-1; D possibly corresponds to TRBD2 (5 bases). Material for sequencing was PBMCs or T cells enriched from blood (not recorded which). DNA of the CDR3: TGTGCCAGCAGCTTGGACTCCGCCAGCAATGAGCAGTTCTTC. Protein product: CASSLDSASNEQFF.